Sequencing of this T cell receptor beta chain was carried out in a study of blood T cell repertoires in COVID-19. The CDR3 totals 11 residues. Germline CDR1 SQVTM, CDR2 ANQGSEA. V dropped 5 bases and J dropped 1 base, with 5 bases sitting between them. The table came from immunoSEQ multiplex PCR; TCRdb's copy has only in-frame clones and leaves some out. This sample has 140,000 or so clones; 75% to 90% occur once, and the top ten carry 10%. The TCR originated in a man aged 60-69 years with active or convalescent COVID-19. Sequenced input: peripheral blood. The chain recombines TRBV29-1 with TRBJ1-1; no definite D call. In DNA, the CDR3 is TGCAGCGTTCTAAAGAACACTGAAGCTTTCTTT. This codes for CSVLKNTEAFF.